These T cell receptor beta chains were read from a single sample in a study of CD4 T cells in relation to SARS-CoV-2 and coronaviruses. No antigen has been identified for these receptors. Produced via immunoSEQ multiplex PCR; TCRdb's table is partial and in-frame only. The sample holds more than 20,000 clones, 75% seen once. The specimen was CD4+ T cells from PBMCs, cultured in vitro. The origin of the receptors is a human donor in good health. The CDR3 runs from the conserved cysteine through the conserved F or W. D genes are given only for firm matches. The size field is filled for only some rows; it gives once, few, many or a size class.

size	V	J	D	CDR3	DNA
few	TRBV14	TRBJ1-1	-	CASRLQGNTEAFF	TGTGCCAGCAGGCTACAGGGTAACACTGAAGCTTTCTTT
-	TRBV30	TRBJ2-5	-	CAWSGGGETQYF	TGTGCCTGGAGCGGGGGCGGAGAGACCCAGTACTTC
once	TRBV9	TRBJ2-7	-	CASSETGTPLEQYF	TGTGCCAGCAGCGAGACCGGGACCCCCCTCGAGCAGTACTTC
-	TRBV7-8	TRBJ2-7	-	CASSPQTWPSSYEQYF	TGTGCCAGCAGCCCACAAACCTGGCCGAGCTCCTACGAGCAGTACTTC
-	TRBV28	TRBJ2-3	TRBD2	CASSTPVGLADTDTQYF	TGTGCCAGCAGTACCCCCGTGGGCCTAGCGGACACAGATACGCAGTATTTT
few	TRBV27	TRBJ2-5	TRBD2	CASGTSGGAAETQYF	TGTGCCAGCGGGACTAGCGGGGGGGCTGCAGAGACCCAGTACTTC
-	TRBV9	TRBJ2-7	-	CASSVFRDSYEQYF	TGTGCCAGCAGCGTCTTCCGGGACTCCTACGAGCAGTACTTC
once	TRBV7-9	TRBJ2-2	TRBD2	CASSSAWAGVRAGELFF	TGTGCCAGCAGCTCCGCGTGGGCGGGAGTGCGGGCCGGGGAGCTGTTTTTT
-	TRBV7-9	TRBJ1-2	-	CASTTAGRSYGYTF	TGTGCCAGCACCACAGCCGGCAGGTCGTATGGCTACACCTTC
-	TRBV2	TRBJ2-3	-	CASGTLSTDTQYF	TGTGCCAGCGGGACACTCAGCACAGATACGCAGTATTTT
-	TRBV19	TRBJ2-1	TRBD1	CASSSTGVENEQFF	TGTGCCAGTAGTAGTACAGGGGTCGAGAATGAGCAGTTCTTC
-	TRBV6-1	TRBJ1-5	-	CASSELRGYQPQHF	TGTGCCAGCAGTGAGTTGCGGGGTTATCAGCCCCAGCATTTT
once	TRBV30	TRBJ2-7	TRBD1	CAWAGQGTFSAEQYF	TGTGCCTGGGCCGGACAGGGAACATTTTCGGCCGAGCAGTACTTC
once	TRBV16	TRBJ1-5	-	CASSRVGDSNQPQHF	TGTGCCAGCAGCCGCGTTGGGGATAGCAATCAGCCCCAGCATTTT
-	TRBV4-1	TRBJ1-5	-	CASSRKVTEPPYQPQHF	TGCGCCAGCAGCCGCAAGGTGACGGAACCCCCCTATCAGCCCCAGCATTTT
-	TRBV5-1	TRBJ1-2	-	CASSLDLGGYTF	TGCGCCAGCAGCCTAGATTTAGGAGGCTACACCTTC
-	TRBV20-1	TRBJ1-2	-	CSAYRNYGYTF	TGCAGTGCGTACAGAAACTATGGCTACACCTTC
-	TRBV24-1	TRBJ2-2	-	CATSDTTDTGELFF	TGTGCCACCAGTGACACGACAGATACCGGGGAGCTGTTTTTT
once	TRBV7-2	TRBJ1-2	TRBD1	CASTLGQGQYGYTF	TGTGCCAGCACCCTTGGACAGGGGCAATATGGCTACACCTTC
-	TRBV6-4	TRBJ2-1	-	CATSSLAYNEQFF	TGTGCCACCTCCTCCCTAGCTTACAATGAGCAGTTCTTC
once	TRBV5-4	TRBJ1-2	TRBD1	CASSPSGTGVNYGYTF	TGTGCCAGCAGCCCTTCCGGGACAGGGGTCAACTATGGCTACACCTTC
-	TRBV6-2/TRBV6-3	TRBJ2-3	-	CASSYGLVVGASTDTQYF	TGTGCCAGCAGTTACGGGCTGGTCGTGGGTGCTAGCACAGATACGCAGTATTTT
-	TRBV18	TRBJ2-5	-	CASSDWSEETQYF	TGTGCCAGCTCGGATTGGTCGGAAGAGACCCAGTACTTC
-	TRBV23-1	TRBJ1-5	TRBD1	CANVARGRDQPQHF	TGCGCCAACGTCGCCAGGGGGCGTGATCAGCCCCAGCATTTT
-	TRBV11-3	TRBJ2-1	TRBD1	CASSSDRGEQFF	TGTGCCAGCAGCTCTGACAGGGGTGAGCAGTTCTTC
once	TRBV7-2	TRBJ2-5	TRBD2	CASSFGGRAAETQYF	TGTGCCAGCAGCTTCGGCGGGAGGGCGGCCGAGACCCAGTACTTC
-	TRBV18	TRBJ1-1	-	CASSPPGGRKTEAFF	TGTGCCAGCTCACCACCGGGAGGGCGGAAGACTGAAGCTTTCTTT
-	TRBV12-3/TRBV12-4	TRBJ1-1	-	CASTGHGNTEAFF	TGTGCCAGCACTGGACACGGAAACACTGAAGCTTTCTTT
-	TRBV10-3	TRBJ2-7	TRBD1	CASVGGQGSSSYEQYF	TGTGCCTCGGTAGGAGGACAGGGAAGTTCCTCCTACGAGCAGTACTTC